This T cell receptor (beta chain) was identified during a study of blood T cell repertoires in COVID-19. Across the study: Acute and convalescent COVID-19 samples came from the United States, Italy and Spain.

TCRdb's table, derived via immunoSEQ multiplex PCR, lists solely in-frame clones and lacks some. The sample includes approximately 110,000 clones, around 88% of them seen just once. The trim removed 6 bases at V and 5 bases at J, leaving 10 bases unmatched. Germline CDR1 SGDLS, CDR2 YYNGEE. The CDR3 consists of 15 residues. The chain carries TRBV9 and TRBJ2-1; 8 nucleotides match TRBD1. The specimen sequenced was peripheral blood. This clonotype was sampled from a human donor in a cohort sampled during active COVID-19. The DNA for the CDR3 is TGTGCCAGCACCGGGAGACAGGGGTACGACAATGAGCAGTTCTTC. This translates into CASTGRQGYDNEQFF. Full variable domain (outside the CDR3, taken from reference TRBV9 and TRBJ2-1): DSGVTQTPKHLITATGQRVTLRCSPRSGDLSVYWYQQSLDQGLQFLIQYYNGEERAKGNILERFSAQQFPDLHSELNLSSLELGDSALYFCASTGRQGYDNEQFFGPGTRLTVL.